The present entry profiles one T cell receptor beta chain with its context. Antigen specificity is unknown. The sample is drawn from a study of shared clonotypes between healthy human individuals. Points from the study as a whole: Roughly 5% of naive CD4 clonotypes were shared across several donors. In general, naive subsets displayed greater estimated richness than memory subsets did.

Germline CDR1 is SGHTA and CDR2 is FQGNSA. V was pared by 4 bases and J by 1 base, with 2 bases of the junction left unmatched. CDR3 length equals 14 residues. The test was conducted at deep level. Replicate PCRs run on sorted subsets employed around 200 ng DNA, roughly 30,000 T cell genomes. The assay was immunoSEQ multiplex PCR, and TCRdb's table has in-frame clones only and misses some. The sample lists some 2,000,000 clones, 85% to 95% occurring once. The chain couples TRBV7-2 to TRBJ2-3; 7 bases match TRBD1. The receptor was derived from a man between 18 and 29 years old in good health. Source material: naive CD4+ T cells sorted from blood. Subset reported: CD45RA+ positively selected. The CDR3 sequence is CASSYGQGTDTQYF. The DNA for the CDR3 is TGTGCCAGCAGCTACGGACAGGGCACAGATACGCAGTATTTT.